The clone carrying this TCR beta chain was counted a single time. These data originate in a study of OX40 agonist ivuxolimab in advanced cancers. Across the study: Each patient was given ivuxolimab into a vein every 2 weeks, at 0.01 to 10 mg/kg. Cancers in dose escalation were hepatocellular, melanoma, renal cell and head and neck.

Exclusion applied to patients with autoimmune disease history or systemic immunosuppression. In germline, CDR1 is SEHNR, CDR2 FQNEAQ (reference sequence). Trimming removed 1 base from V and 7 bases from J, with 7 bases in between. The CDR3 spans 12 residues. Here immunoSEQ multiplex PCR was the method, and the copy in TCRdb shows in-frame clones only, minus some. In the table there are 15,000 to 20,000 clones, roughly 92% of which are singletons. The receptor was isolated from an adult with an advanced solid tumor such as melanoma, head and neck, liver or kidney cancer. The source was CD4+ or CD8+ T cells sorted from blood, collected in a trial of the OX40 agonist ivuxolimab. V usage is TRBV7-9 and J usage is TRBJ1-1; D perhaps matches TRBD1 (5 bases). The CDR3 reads CASSLVTVEAFF. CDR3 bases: TGTGCCAGCAGCTTAGTGACAGTTGAAGCTTTCTTT.